This TCR beta chain was recorded in a study of blood T cell repertoires in COVID-19. The CDR3 spans 20 residues. Germline lookup yields CDR1 MDHEN and CDR2 SYDVKM. V was pared by 2 bases and J by 0 bases, with 23 bases between. Clones were sequenced by immunoSEQ multiplex PCR, and TCRdb holds only the in-frame ones, with some missing. The sample includes some 110,000 clones, more than 70% of them seen just once. This receptor was obtained from an elderly woman with COVID-19, enrolled during active disease. Sequencing was done on a sample of peripheral blood. The chain uses TRBV28 and TRBJ1-5; D is perhaps TRBD1 (6 bases). The CDR3 here is CASSLVSGLVEGGSNQPQHF. For the CDR3, the DNA is TGTGCCAGCAGTTTAGTTTCGGGGTTGGTGGAAGGGGGTAGCAATCAGCCCCAGCATTTT.